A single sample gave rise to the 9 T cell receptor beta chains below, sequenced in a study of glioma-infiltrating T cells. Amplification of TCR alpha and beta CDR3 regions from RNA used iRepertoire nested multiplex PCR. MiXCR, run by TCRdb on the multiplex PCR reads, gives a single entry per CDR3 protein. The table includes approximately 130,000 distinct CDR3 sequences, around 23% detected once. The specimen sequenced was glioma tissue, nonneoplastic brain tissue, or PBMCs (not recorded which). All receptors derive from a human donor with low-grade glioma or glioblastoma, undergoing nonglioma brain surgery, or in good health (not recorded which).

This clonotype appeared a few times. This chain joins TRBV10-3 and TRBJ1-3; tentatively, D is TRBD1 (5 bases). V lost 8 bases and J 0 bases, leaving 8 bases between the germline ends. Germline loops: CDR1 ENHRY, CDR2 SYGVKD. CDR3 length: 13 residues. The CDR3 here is CAIGGNSGNTIYF. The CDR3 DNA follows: TGTGCCATCGGGGGAAACTCTGGAAACACCATATATTTT.

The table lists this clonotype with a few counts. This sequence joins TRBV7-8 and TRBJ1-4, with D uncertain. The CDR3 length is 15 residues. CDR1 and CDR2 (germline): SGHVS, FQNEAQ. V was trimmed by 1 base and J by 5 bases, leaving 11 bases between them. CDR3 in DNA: TGTGCCAGCAGCTTAGTCAGAGGGAAGAATGAAAAACTGTTTTTT. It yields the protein CASSLVRGKNEKLFF.

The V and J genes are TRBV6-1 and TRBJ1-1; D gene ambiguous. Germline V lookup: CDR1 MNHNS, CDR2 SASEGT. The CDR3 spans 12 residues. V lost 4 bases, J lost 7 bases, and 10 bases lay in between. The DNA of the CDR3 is TGTGCCAGCAGTGGGGGAAAAGGTGAAGCTTTCTTT. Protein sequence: CASSGGKGEAFF.

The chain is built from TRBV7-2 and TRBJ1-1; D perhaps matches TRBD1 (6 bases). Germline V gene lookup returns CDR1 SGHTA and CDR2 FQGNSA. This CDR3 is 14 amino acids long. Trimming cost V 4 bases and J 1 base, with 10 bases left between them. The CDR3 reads CASSSQGGNTEAFF. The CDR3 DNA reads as TGTGCCAGCAGCTCCCAAGGGGGGAACACTGAAGCTTTCTTT. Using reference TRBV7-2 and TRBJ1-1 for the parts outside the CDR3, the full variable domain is GAGVSQSPSNKVTEKGKDVELRCDPISGHTALYWYRQSLGQGLEFLIYFQGNSAPDKSGLPSDRFSAERTGGSVSTLTIQRTQQEDSAVYLCASSSQGGNTEAFFGQGTRLTVV.

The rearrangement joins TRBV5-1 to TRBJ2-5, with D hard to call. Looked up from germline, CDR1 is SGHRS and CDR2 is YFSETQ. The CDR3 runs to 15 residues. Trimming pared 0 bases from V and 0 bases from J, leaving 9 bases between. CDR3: CASSLVSANQETQYF. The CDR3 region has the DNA TGCGCCAGCAGCTTGGTGTCAGCGAACCAAGAGACCCAGTACTTC. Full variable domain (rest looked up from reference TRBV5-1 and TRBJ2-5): KAGVTQTPRYLIKTRGQQVTLSCSPISGHRSVSWYQQTPGQGLQFLFEYFSETQRNKGNFPGRFSGRQFSNSRSEMNVSTLELGDSALYLCASSLVSANQETQYFGPGTRLLVL.

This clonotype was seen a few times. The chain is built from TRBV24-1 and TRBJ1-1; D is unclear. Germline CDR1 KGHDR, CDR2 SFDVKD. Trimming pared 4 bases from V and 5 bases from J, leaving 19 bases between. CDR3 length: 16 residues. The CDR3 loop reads CATSEADPGGRTEAFF. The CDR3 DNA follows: TGTGCCACCAGTGAGGCTGATCCAGGAGGACGGACTGAAGCTTTCTTT.

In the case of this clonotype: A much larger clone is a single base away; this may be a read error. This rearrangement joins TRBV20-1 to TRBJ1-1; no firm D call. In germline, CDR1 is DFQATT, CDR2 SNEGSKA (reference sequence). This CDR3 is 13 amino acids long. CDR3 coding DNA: TGCAGTGCTAGAGTGCGAGATCGTACTGAAGCTCTCTTT. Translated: CSARVRDRTEALF.

The CDR3 spells CASSPPGAISTDTQYF. The CDR3 bases are TGTGCCAGCAGCCCACCCGGGGCCATTAGTACAGATACGCAGTATTTT. The chain uses TRBV7-6 and TRBJ2-3, with D perhaps assigned TRBD1 or TRBD2 (5 bases each). CDR3 size: 16 residues. Germline loops: CDR1 SGHVS, CDR2 FNYEAQ. The V gene lost 5 bases and the J gene lost 3 bases, with 18 bases spanning the gap.

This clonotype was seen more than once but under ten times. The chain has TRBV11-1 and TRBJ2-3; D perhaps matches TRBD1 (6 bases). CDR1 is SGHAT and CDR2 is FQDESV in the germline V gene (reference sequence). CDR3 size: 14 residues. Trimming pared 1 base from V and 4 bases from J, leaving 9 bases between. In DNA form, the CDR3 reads TGTGCCAGCAGCTTAGGGCGACAGGCAGATACGCAGTATTTT. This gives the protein CASSLGRQADTQYF.